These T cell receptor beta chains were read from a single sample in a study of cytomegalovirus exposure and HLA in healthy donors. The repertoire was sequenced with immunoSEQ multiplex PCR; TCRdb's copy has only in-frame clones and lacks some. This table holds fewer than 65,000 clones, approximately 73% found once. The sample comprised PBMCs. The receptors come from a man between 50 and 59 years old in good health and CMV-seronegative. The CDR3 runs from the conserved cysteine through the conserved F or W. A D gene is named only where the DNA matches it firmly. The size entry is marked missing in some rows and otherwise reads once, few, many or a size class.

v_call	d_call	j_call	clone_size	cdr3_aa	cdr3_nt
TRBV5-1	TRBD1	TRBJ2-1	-	CASSSGGQGYNEQFF	TGCGCCAGCAGCTCGGGGGGACAGGGCTACAATGAGCAGTTCTTC
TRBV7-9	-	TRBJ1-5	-	CASSSDISNQPQHF	TGTGCCAGCAGCTCAGATATTAGCAATCAGCCCCAGCATTTT
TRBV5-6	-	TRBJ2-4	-	CASSFGSTRLAKNIQYF	TGTGCCAGCAGCTTCGGATCAACGAGACTGGCCAAAAACATTCAGTACTTC
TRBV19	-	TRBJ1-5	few	CASSIAGGRAGNQPQHF	TGTGCCAGTAGTATAGCGGGTGGGAGGGCCGGCAATCAGCCCCAGCATTTT
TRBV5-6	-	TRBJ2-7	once	CASSLGSGYEQYF	TGTGCCAGCAGCCTGGGCTCCGGCTACGAGCAGTACTTC
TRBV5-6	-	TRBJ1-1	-	CASGAQGHLNTEAFF	TGTGCCAGCGGGGCTCAAGGGCATTTGAACACTGAAGCTTTCTTT
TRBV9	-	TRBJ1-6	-	CASSVVGGFSPLHF	TGTGCCAGCAGCGTAGTGGGGGGTTTTTCACCCCTCCACTTT
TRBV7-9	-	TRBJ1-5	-	CASSLDRPDQPQHF	TGTGCCAGCAGCCTGGACAGACCCGATCAGCCCCAGCATTTT
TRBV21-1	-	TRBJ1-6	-	CASSKKVRGCRSPLHF	TGTGCCAGCAGCAAAAAGGTCAGGGGTTGTCGCTCACCCCTCCACTTT
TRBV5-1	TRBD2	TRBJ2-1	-	CASTLRRGGNNEQFF	TGCGCCAGCACCCTGCGGCGGGGGGGTAACAATGAGCAGTTCTTC
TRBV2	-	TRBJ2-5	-	CASSEDLGVETQYF	TGTGCCAGCAGTGAAGATTTAGGAGTAGAGACCCAGTACTTC
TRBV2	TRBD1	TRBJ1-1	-	CASSEVGTGGPYTEAFF	TGTGCCAGCAGTGAAGTGGGGACAGGGGGCCCGTACACTGAAGCTTTCTTT
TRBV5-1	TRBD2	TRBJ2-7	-	CASSPGLATYEQYF	TGCGCCAGCAGCCCGGGACTAGCGACCTACGAGCAGTACTTC
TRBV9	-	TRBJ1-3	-	CASSGSLDMTGNTIYF	TGTGCCAGCAGCGGATCCTTGGACATGACTGGAAACACCATATATTTT
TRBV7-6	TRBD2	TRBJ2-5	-	CASSLDKTSGTEETQYF	TGTGCCAGCAGCTTAGATAAGACTAGCGGGACCGAAGAGACCCAGTACTTC
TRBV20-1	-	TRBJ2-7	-	CSAEEMNEQYF	TGCAGTGCTGAGGAGATGAACGAGCAGTACTTC
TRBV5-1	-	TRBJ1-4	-	CASSLDRQGRKKLFF	TGCGCCAGCAGCTTGGACCGGCAGGGAAGGAAAAAACTGTTTTTT
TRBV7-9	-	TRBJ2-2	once	CSSSGRQVYTGELFF	TGTTCCAGCAGCGGCCGACAGGTTTACACCGGGGAGCTGTTTTTT
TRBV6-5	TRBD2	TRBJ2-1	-	CASTIAGGYNEQFF	TGTGCCAGCACCATAGCGGGGGGTTACAATGAGCAGTTCTTC
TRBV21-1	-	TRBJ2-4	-	CASSGTGAGENIQYF	TGTGCCAGCAGCGGGACAGGCGCCGGGGAAAACATTCAGTACTTC
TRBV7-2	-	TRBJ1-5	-	CASSLVGGASSNQPQHF	TGTGCCAGCAGCTTAGTAGGAGGGGCTAGTAGCAATCAGCCCCAGCATTTT
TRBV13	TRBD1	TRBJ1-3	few	CASSLMTGGAGNTIYF	TGTGCCAGCAGCCTGATGACAGGGGGCGCTGGAAACACCATATATTTT
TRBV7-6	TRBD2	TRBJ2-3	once	CASSLQAGGRGDTQYF	TGTGCCAGCAGCTTACAAGCGGGGGGGAGAGGAGATACGCAGTATTTT
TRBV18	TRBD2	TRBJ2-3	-	CASSPGGGTDTQYF	TGTGCCAGCTCACCAGGGGGGGGCACAGATACGCAGTATTTT
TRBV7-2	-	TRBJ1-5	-	CASSRDGVSQPQHF	TGTGCCAGCAGCCGCGACGGGGTGAGTCAGCCCCAGCATTTT
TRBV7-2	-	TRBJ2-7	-	CASSPSSAGGGEQYF	TGTGCCAGCAGCCCCTCTTCTGCAGGGGGAGGCGAGCAGTACTTC
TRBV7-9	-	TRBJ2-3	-	CASSLGAIKADTQYF	TGTGCCAGCAGCTTAGGGGCAATTAAAGCAGATACGCAGTATTTT
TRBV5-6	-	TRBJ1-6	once	CASSWLDSNNSPLHF	TGTGCCAGCAGCTGGTTGGACAGTAATAATTCACCCCTCCACTTT
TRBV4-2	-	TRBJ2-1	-	CASSQVGGASYNEQFF	TGTGCCAGCAGCCAAGTAGGCGGTGCTTCCTACAATGAGCAGTTCTTC
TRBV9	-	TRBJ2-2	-	CASRAPSNTGELFF	TGTGCCAGCAGGGCCCCCTCTAACACCGGGGAGCTGTTTTTT
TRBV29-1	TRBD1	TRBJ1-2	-	CSVEAPGDRGQNGYTF	TGCAGCGTTGAAGCACCCGGGGACAGGGGGCAAAATGGCTACACCTTC
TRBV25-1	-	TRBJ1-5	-	CASSESGNQPQHF	TGTGCCAGCAGTGAATCGGGCAATCAGCCCCAGCATTTT
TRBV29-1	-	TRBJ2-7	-	CSVLLGYEQYF	TGCAGCGTTCTCTTGGGCTACGAGCAGTACTTC
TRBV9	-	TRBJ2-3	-	CASSVGGSGTQYF	TGTGCCAGCAGCGTAGGAGGAAGTGGTACGCAGTATTTT
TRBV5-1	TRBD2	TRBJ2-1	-	CASSSSGGAQFF	TGCGCCAGCAGCTCTAGCGGGGGGGCTCAGTTCTTC
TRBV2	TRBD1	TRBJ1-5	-	CASSENRGGPTQHF	TGTGCCAGCAGTGAAAACAGGGGGGGGCCGACCCAGCATTTT
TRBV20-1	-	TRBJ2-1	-	CSVDSHNEQFF	TGCAGTGTCGACAGTCACAATGAGCAGTTCTTC
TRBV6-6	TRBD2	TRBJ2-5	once	CASTREGIETQYF	TGTGCCAGCACCAGGGAGGGAATAGAGACCCAGTACTTC
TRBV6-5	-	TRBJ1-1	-	CASSYDARVETEAFF	TGTGCCAGCAGTTACGATGCCAGGGTTGAAACTGAAGCTTTCTTT
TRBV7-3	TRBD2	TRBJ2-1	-	CASSLNSGGSGEQFF	TGTGCCAGCAGCCTTAACAGCGGGGGGTCAGGTGAGCAGTTCTTC
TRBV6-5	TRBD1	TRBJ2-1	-	CASSGAPDRDEQFF	TGTGCCAGCAGTGGGGCCCCGGACAGGGATGAGCAGTTCTTC
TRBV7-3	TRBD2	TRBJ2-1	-	CASSASSGGAYEQFF	TGTGCCAGCAGCGCCTCTAGCGGGGGGGCCTATGAGCAGTTCTTC
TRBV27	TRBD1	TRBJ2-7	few	CASRDRGYEQYF	TGTGCCAGCAGGGACAGGGGGTACGAGCAGTACTTC
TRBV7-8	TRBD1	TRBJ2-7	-	CASSPTRDRGYEQYF	TGTGCCAGCAGCCCAACCCGGGACAGGGGCTACGAGCAGTACTTC
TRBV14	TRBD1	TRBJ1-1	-	CASTALQGSGEAFF	TGTGCCAGCACAGCCCTACAGGGGTCGGGTGAAGCTTTCTTT
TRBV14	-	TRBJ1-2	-	CASSPQNYGYTF	TGTGCCAGCAGCCCACAAAACTATGGCTACACCTTC
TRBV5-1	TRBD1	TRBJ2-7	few	CASSLTGSGEQYF	TGTGCCAGCAGCTTGACAGGGTCCGGCGAGCAGTACTTC
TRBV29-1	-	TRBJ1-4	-	CSVLRYRATTNEKLFF	TGCAGCGTCTTGAGGTACAGGGCCACAACTAATGAAAAACTGTTTTTT
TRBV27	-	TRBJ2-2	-	CASSPLPQSGTGELFF	TGTGCCAGCAGTCCATTACCCCAGTCGGGCACCGGGGAGCTGTTTTTT
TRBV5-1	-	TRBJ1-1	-	CASSLGQGTTEAFF	TGCGCCAGCAGCTTGGGTCAGGGGACCACTGAAGCTTTCTTT
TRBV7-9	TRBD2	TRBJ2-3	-	CASSQGTSGGGYTQYF	TGTGCCAGCAGCCAGGGGACTAGCGGGGGAGGATATACGCAGTATTTT
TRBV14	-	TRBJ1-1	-	CASSQDTGTRNTEAFF	TGTGCCAGCAGCCAAGATACCGGGACAAGGAACACTGAAGCTTTCTTT
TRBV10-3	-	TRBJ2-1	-	CASNQGSGEQFF	TGTGCCAGCAACCAGGGATCTGGTGAGCAGTTCTTC
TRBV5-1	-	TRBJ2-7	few	CASSLGESGEQYF	TGCGCCAGCAGCTTGGGGGAATCGGGGGAGCAGTACTTC